Each of the 29 T cell receptor beta chains below was sequenced from the same sample in a study of technical replicates of blood from several donors. The method was immunoSEQ multiplex PCR; TCRdb's version includes in-frame clones alone and lacks a portion of them. The table records 60,000 to 85,000 clones, approximately 97% of them present only once. Source material: T cells isolated from PBMCs. The receptors were gathered from a human donor in good health.

The chain couples TRBV28 to TRBJ1-2; D unresolved. Looked up from germline, CDR1 is MDHEN and CDR2 is SYDVKM. The V and J ends lost 2 bases and 8 bases respectively, with 24 bases between them. The CDR3 has 17 residues. The CDR3 here is CASSLVAGRGSGNGYTF. CDR3 coding DNA: TGTGCCAGCAGTTTAGTGGCAGGAAGAGGATCGGGGAACGGCTACACCTTC.

This clone was found once. The CDR3 loop is CTSSQPMETQYF. For the CDR3, the DNA is TGCACCAGCAGCCAGCCTATGGAGACCCAGTACTTC. V and J are TRBV1 and TRBJ2-5; TRBD2, as called in the table, went unchecked against the DNA. TRBV1 is a listed pseudogene. The CDR3 covers 12 residues.

The chain combines TRBV5-1 with TRBJ1-2, with 7 bases fitting TRBD1. The CDR3 totals 16 residues. Germline V gene data show CDR1 as SGHRS and CDR2 as YFSETQ. Trimming removed 4 bases from V and 2 bases from J; junction bases left unmatched: 11. The CDR3 protein is CASSNQPGQTNYGYTF. The CDR3 DNA is TGCGCCAGCAGCAACCAACCGGGACAGACAAACTATGGCTACACCTTC. The variable domain in full, with the rest retrieved from reference TRBV5-1 and TRBJ1-2, is KAGVTQTPRYLIKTRGQQVTLSCSPISGHRSVSWYQQTPGQGLQFLFEYFSETQRNKGNFPGRFSGRQFSNSRSEMNVSTLELGDSALYLCASSNQPGQTNYGYTFGSGTRLTVV.

This chain joins TRBV27 and TRBJ1-4, with D uncertain. The V gene lost 0 bases and the J gene lost 0 bases, with 8 bases spanning the gap. The length of the CDR3 is 16 residues. Germline V lookup: CDR1 MNHEY, CDR2 SMNVEV (reference sequence). CDR3 coding DNA: TGTGCCAGCAGTTTATCGTTAGGAGCAACTAATGAAAAACTGTTTTTT. This sequence encodes CASSLSLGATNEKLFF. Filled out from reference TRBV27 and TRBJ1-4, the complete variable domain reads EAQVTQNPRYLITVTGKKLTVTCSQNMNHEYMSWYRQDPGLGLRQIYYSMNVEVTDKGDVPEGYKVSRKEKRNFPLILESPSPNQTSLYFCASSLSLGATNEKLFFGSGTQLSVL.

The chain couples TRBV5-1 to TRBJ2-7; D remains ambiguous. Germline lookup yields CDR1 SGHRS and CDR2 YFSETQ. The CDR3 sequence is 13 residues long. V lost 4 bases, J lost 1 base, and 9 bases lay in between. The CDR3 region is CASSADNSYEQYF. The CDR3 DNA follows: TGCGCCAGCAGCGCCGACAATTCCTACGAGCAGTACTTC. The full variable domain, rest sourced from reference TRBV5-1 and TRBJ2-7, is KAGVTQTPRYLIKTRGQQVTLSCSPISGHRSVSWYQQTPGQGLQFLFEYFSETQRNKGNFPGRFSGRQFSNSRSEMNVSTLELGDSALYLCASSADNSYEQYFGPGTRLTVT.

This clone was seen a single time. This chain connects TRBV5-6 to TRBJ1-5, with a tentative D call TRBD1 (6 bases). Trimming took off 0 bases at V and 7 bases at J, with 14 bases between the two ends. The CDR3 runs to 15 residues. CDR1 and CDR2 from the germline V gene are SGHDT and YYEEEE. In nucleotides, the CDR3 is TGTGCCAGCAGCTTGGCCGTCAGGGGATGGCAGCCCCAGCATTTT. It codes for CASSLAVRGWQPQHF.

The chain uses TRBV18 and TRBJ2-2; TRBD2 is a possible D gene (6 bases). The length of the CDR3 is 19 residues. The germline CDR1 and CDR2 sequences are KGHSH and LQKENI. Trimming removed 2 bases from V and 0 bases from J, with 19 bases in between. The CDR3 sequence: CASSPMTRLPGANTGELFF. The CDR3 DNA sequence: TGTGCCAGCTCACCAATGACTCGACTTCCGGGGGCGAACACCGGGGAGCTGTTTTTT.

This sequence joins TRBV9 and TRBJ2-3; D unclear. V gave up 4 bases and J gave up 0 bases, with 9 bases separating them. In germline, CDR1 is SGDLS, CDR2 YYNGEE. This CDR3 contains 14 residues. The CDR3 DNA is TGTGCCAGCAGCCGGTACAGCAGCACAGATACGCAGTATTTT. This gives the protein CASSRYSSTDTQYF.

The chain is built from TRBV6-5 and TRBJ2-7; 7 bases match TRBD2. V was pared by 2 bases and J by 3 bases, with 4 bases of the junction left unmatched. Germline V lookup: CDR1 MNHEY, CDR2 SVGAGI. The CDR3 is made up of 14 amino acids. The CDR3 loop reads CASSYRGRVYEQYF. CDR3 sequence (DNA): TGTGCCAGCAGTTACCGTGGGAGGGTCTACGAGCAGTACTTC.

This clone is a singleton in its sample. This chain joins TRBV13 and TRBJ2-1, with TRBD1 as a possible D gene (6 bases). The V end lost 3 bases, the J end lost 5 bases, and 14 bases lay between the germline ends. Germline values: CDR1 PRHDT, CDR2 FYEKMQ (reference sequence). CDR3 length equals 15 residues. DNA for the CDR3: TGTGCCAGCAGCTTCACCGGGACATTAGACAATGAGCAGTTCTTC. This codes for CASSFTGTLDNEQFF. Filled out from reference TRBV13 and TRBJ2-1, the complete variable domain reads AAGVIQSPRHLIKEKRETATLKCYPIPRHDTVYWYQQGPGQDPQFLISFYEKMQSDKGSIPDRFSAQQFSDYHSELNMSSLELGDSALYFCASSFTGTLDNEQFFGPGTRLTVL.

This sequence joins TRBV6-1 and TRBJ1-1; 7 bases map to TRBD1. Trimming removed 11 bases from V and 0 bases from J; junction bases left unmatched: 6. Per the germline V gene, CDR1 is MNHNS and CDR2 is SASEGT. The CDR3 has 13 residues. The CDR3 reads CAGRQGLNTEAFF. CDR3 nucleotide sequence: TGTGCCGGGCGACAGGGTCTGAACACTGAAGCTTTCTTT.

This sequence joins TRBV6-5 and TRBJ2-7, with 7 bases matching TRBD2. This CDR3 has 12 residues. Trimming took 2 bases from V and 6 from J; bases not matched to a gene: 1. Looked up from germline, CDR1 is MNHEY and CDR2 is SVGAGI. The CDR3 protein is CASSYSGVEQYF. In DNA, the CDR3 is TGTGCCAGCAGTTACAGCGGGGTCGAGCAGTACTTC.

J is TRBJ1-2 and V is TRBV19; 9 nucleotides line up with TRBD1. This CDR3 is built from 14 residues. V gave up 7 bases and J gave up 8 bases; unmatched junction bases: 11. Germline loops: CDR1 LNHDA, CDR2 SQIVND (reference sequence). The CDR3 coding sequence is TGTGCCAGTAAACTCCGGGACAGGGTGAAGGGCTACACCTTC. The encoded protein is CASKLRDRVKGYTF.

This chain links TRBV9 with TRBJ1-1, with a possible D match to TRBD1 (5 bases). This CDR3 has 14 amino acids. In germline, CDR1 is SGDLS, CDR2 YYNGEE. Trimming stripped 0 bases from V and 4 bases from J, with 10 bases between. The CDR3 spells CASSVEAGLTEAFF. The DNA of the CDR3 is TGTGCCAGCAGCGTAGAGGCAGGGCTCACTGAAGCTTTCTTT.

The chain's CDR3 is CASSKQETQYF. The DNA of the CDR3 is TGTGCCAGCAGCAAACAAGAGACCCAGTACTTC. This chain uses TRBV6-5 with TRBJ2-5, with no clear D. V was cut by 6 bases and J by 2 bases, with 4 bases left in between. Germline loops: CDR1 MNHEY, CDR2 SVGAGI. This CDR3 spans 11 amino acids.

This sequence joins TRBV2 and TRBJ2-1, with TRBD2 matching over 7 bases. This CDR3 has 16 amino acids. The junction had 14 bases not matched to a gene; V was cut back by 5 bases and J by 7 bases. Germline CDR1 is SNHLY and CDR2 is FYNNEI. The CDR3 loop is CASSPRGGAGRNEQFF. CDR3 nucleotides: TGTGCCAGCAGTCCCCGGGGAGGGGCAGGGAGGAATGAGCAGTTCTTC.

The chain couples TRBV4-1 to TRBJ2-6, with unresolved D. The CDR3 totals 13 residues. With 7 bases removed from V and 0 bases from J, the gap between germline ends came to 4 bases. The germline V gene encodes CDR1 MGHRA and CDR2 YSYEKL. This CDR3 reads CASTGSGANVLTF. The CDR3 nucleotides read TGCGCCAGCACAGGCTCTGGGGCCAACGTCCTGACTTTC.

The chain has TRBV7-3 and TRBJ2-7; possibly TRBD2 for D (6 bases). CDR3 length: 13 amino acids. Trimming left V 2 bases short and J 1 base short, with 6 bases between. Germline-derived CDR1 and CDR2 are SGHTA and FQGTGA. CDR3 DNA: TGTGCCAGCAGCTTAGGGAGGTCCTACGAGCAGTACTTC. This gives the protein CASSLGRSYEQYF.

The J gene is TRBJ2-7, the V gene TRBV2, with 8 bases aligning to TRBD1. Germline loops: CDR1 SNHLY, CDR2 FYNNEI. The CDR3 runs 14 residues. The J segment lost 2 bases and the V segment lost 6 bases, leaving 6 bases of the junction unmatched. The CDR3 DNA reads TGTGCCAGCAGGTTAACAGGGGGAACCTACGAGCAGTACTTC. Its protein is CASRLTGGTYEQYF.

The chain couples TRBV28 to TRBJ2-7, with 8 bases that match TRBD1. CDR3 length: 15 residues. V dropped 6 bases and J dropped 0; count of bases not matched to a gene: 7. In germline, CDR1 is MDHEN, CDR2 SYDVKM. The CDR3 is CASSLPGTGSYEQYF. CDR3 bases: TGTGCCAGCAGCCTTCCCGGGACAGGCTCCTACGAGCAGTACTTC.

This chain joins TRBV7-6 and TRBJ2-5; 9 nucleotides agree with TRBD2. The CDR3 contains 19 residues. The V gene's germline CDR1 is SGHVS and CDR2 FNYEAQ. V dropped 0 bases and J dropped 3; count of bases not matched to a gene: 14. The DNA of the CDR3 is TGTGCCAGCAGCTTAGCGCAGCTAGGGGACGCTAGCGGGAAAGAGACCCAGTACTTC. Protein product: CASSLAQLGDASGKETQYF.

This chain links TRBV7-8 with TRBJ2-1, with 12 bases aligning to TRBD2. The CDR3 runs to 19 residues. After removal of 3 bases from V and 7 bases from J, the junction contained 16 bases not matched to a gene. Germline assignment: CDR1 SGHVS and CDR2 FQNEAQ. The CDR3 sequence: CASSFPASGGAEWRNEQFF. The CDR3 nucleotides are TGTGCCAGCAGCTTCCCCGCTAGCGGGGGGGCGGAGTGGAGAAATGAGCAGTTCTTC.

This chain connects TRBV10-1 to TRBJ1-2, with TRBD1 as a possible D gene (5 bases). Germline assignment: CDR1 WNHNN and CDR2 SYGVQD (reference sequence). This CDR3 contains 13 residues. Trimming removed 3 bases at V and 3 bases at J, with 8 bases between. The CDR3 nucleotides read TGCGCCAGCAGTGATTACAGGCACTATGGCTACACCTTC. This codes for CASSDYRHYGYTF.

This clone was counted once. The V call is TRBV7-9, the J call TRBJ2-7, with 7 nucleotides matching TRBD1. CDR1 and CDR2 (germline): SEHNR, FQNEAQ (reference sequence). CDR3 length: 13 residues. Unmatched junction bases numbered 2, after V lost 5 bases and J lost 1 base. CDR3: CASSPGQSYEQYF. In DNA, the CDR3 is TGTGCCAGCAGCCCGGGACAGTCCTACGAGCAGTACTTC.

The V call is TRBV4-2, the J call TRBJ2-7; 13 nucleotides line up with TRBD2. CDR3 size: 19 residues. Per the germline V gene, CDR1 is LGHNA and CDR2 is YNFKEQ. V lost 0 bases, J lost 4 bases, and 12 bases stayed unmatched. CDR3 sequence (DNA): TGTGCCAGCAGCCAAGACCGGACTAGCGGGAGTGTCTTGGAGTACGAGCAGTACTTC. It codes for CASSQDRTSGSVLEYEQYF.

The chain joins TRBV4-1 to TRBJ2-5, with 12 positions matching TRBD2. The CDR3 covers 17 residues. Trimming removed 10 bases from V and 4 bases from J; junction bases left unmatched: 16. Germline V lookup: CDR1 MGHRA, CDR2 YSYEKL. CDR3 DNA sequence: TGCGCCACCTCACGGCTAGCGGGGGGGATGACGGTAGAGACCCAGTACTTC. This sequence encodes CATSRLAGGMTVETQYF.

The chain recombines TRBV27 with TRBJ1-5, with D perhaps matching TRBD1 (6 bases). The germline gives CDR1 MNHEY, CDR2 SMNVEV (reference sequence). This CDR3 is built from 14 residues. V was shortened by 9 bases and J by 0 bases, with 12 bases between the two germline ends. The CDR3 region is CASNRVYSNQPQHF. In DNA, the CDR3 is TGTGCCAGTAACAGGGTTTATAGCAATCAGCCCCAGCATTTT.

Only one count was recorded for this clone. The V call is TRBV29-1, the J call TRBJ2-2; 7 bases fit TRBD1. After removal of 7 bases from V and 1 base from J, the junction contained 9 bases not matched to a gene. The V gene's germline CDR1 is SQVTM and CDR2 ANQGSEA. This CDR3 has 15 residues. CDR3 in amino acids: CSGNRGNGNTGELFF. The DNA of the CDR3 is TGCAGCGGAAACAGGGGAAATGGGAACACCGGGGAGCTGTTTTTT.

The genes are TRBV4-2 and TRBJ2-2; TRBD2 matches at 7 bases. The V segment lost 0 bases and the J segment 0 bases; nucleotides outside the gene matches: 10. The CDR3 spans 19 residues. The germline gives CDR1 LGHNA, CDR2 YNFKEQ. The CDR3 is CASSQDGLAEGPNTGELFF. The CDR3, as DNA: TGTGCCAGCAGCCAAGATGGCCTAGCGGAAGGGCCGAACACCGGGGAGCTGTTTTTT.